The present T cell receptor beta chain was sequenced within a study of shared clonotypes between healthy human individuals. For the study at large: Three CD4 naive, three CD4 memory, two CD8 naive and one CD8 memory plate were used per donor. Study observations and caveats: Memory subsets had estimated richness that was generally smaller than that of naive subsets.

Negatively enriched CD4+ T cells were divided by CD45RA into naive and memory. Details on this clone: Its antigen is currently unknown.

Deep-level settings were used for running the assay. Clones were read by immunoSEQ multiplex PCR, and TCRdb kept only the in-frame ones, dropping some. Among around 1.5 million clones listed, 95% to 99% were seen once. This CDR3 is 20 amino acids long. With 4 bases clipped from V and 5 bases from J, the junction kept 16 bases outside the gene matches. CDR1 is LNHDA, CDR2 SQIVND, per germline (reference sequence). This receptor was taken from a man in his thirties or forties in good health. This chain uses TRBV19 with TRBJ2-2, with 13 bases fitting TRBD2. The sample was naive CD4+ T cells sorted from blood. As for subset: CD45RA+ positively selected. The CDR3, as DNA: TGTGCCAGTAGTACCCCTTTAACTAGCGGGAGGGCCTTTGTGACCGGGGAGCTGTTTTTT. Protein product: CASSTPLTSGRAFVTGELFF.